A selection of T cell receptor beta chains follows, all from one sample in a study of beta chain features in type 1 diabetes. The protocol was immunoSEQ multiplex PCR, while the TCRdb copy is restricted to in-frame clones and leaves out a portion. The sample includes 550,000 to 850,000 clones, around an eighth of them seen just once. The sequencing sample was made of naive CD4+ T cells from blood. These receptors came from a man between 18 and 29 years old with type 1 diabetes. Both conserved end residues are part of each CDR3. Each record gives: clone size, V gene, D gene, J gene, CDR3 protein, CDR3 DNA. D genes are given only for firm matches. Only some rows state a clone size, as once, few, many or a class for expanded clones.

size: -; V: TRBV30; D: -; J: TRBJ1-2; CDR3: CAWDEMRDYGYTF; DNA: TGTGCCTGGGACGAGATGCGGGACTATGGCTACACCTTC
size: few; V: TRBV13; D: -; J: TRBJ1-1; CDR3: CASSLGVPNTEAFF; DNA: TGTGCCAGCAGCTTAGGGGTCCCGAACACTGAAGCTTTCTTT
size: -; V: TRBV15; D: TRBD1; J: TRBJ1-5; CDR3: CATSRGQGDQPQHF; DNA: TGTGCCACCAGCCGGGGACAGGGGGATCAGCCCCAGCATTTT
size: few; V: TRBV10-3; D: -; J: TRBJ2-3; CDR3: CATGTFTDTQYF; DNA: TGTGCCACCGGGACTTTCACAGATACGCAGTATTTT
size: few; V: TRBV29-1; D: -; J: TRBJ1-4; CDR3: CSVQDRLNEKLFF; DNA: TGCAGCGTCCAGGACAGACTTAATGAAAAACTGTTTTTT
size: few; V: TRBV7-9; D: -; J: TRBJ1-3; CDR3: CASSLQTGSGNTIYF; DNA: TGTGCCAGCAGCTTACAGACAGGCTCTGGAAACACCATATATTTT
size: few; V: TRBV27; D: -; J: TRBJ2-7; CDR3: CASSLGGYPYEQYF; DNA: TGTGCCAGCAGTTTAGGGGGGTACCCCTACGAGCAGTACTTC
size: few; V: TRBV10-3; D: -; J: TRBJ1-2; CDR3: CAISESSVSYGYTF; DNA: TGTGCCATCAGTGAGTCTTCCGTCAGCTATGGCTACACCTTC
size: few; V: TRBV19; D: TRBD1; J: TRBJ1-2; CDR3: CASSVSAGTGGGRGYTF; DNA: TGTGCCAGTAGCGTTAGTGCCGGGACAGGTGGCGGCCGTGGCTACACCTTC
size: few; V: TRBV28; D: -; J: TRBJ1-1; CDR3: CASSPGAVETEAFF; DNA: TGTGCCAGCAGCCCAGGGGCGGTGGAAACTGAAGCTTTCTTT
size: -; V: TRBV30; D: -; J: TRBJ1-2; CDR3: CACLYYVMSGYTF; DNA: TGTGCCTGCCTATACTATGTTATGAGTGGCTACACCTTC
size: few; V: TRBV12-5; D: TRBD2; J: TRBJ2-5; CDR3: CASGPGTSREETQYF; DNA: TGTGCTAGTGGACCCGGGACTAGCCGGGAGGAGACCCAGTACTTC
size: -; V: TRBV30; D: -; J: TRBJ1-4; CDR3: CAWGPSREKLFF; DNA: TGTGCCTGGGGGCCTAGCAGGGAAAAACTGTTTTTT
size: few; V: TRBV5-1; D: -; J: TRBJ1-1; CDR3: CASSIQENTEAFF; DNA: TGCGCCAGCAGCATACAAGAGAACACTGAAGCTTTCTTT
size: -; V: TRBV6-1; D: TRBD1; J: TRBJ2-7; CDR3: CASSALDRGDYYEQYF; DNA: TGTGCCAGCAGTGCGTTGGACAGGGGGGACTACTACGAGCAGTACTTC
size: few; V: TRBV10-2; D: -; J: TRBJ1-1; CDR3: CASSEMADDNTEAFF; DNA: TGCGCCAGCAGTGAGATGGCCGATGATAACACTGAAGCTTTCTTT
size: few; V: TRBV28; D: -; J: TRBJ2-3; CDR3: CASSPTSSTDTQYF; DNA: TGTGCCAGCAGCCCGACTAGTAGCACAGATACGCAGTATTTT
size: few; V: TRBV7-9; D: TRBD1; J: TRBJ2-7; CDR3: CASSRRKGQGSSYEQYF; DNA: TGTGCCAGCAGCCGCAGGAAGGGACAGGGGAGCTCCTACGAGCAGTACTTC
size: -; V: TRBV6-1; D: TRBD1; J: TRBJ2-2; CDR3: CAVRGTGTNTGELFF; DNA: TGTGCCGTCAGGGGGACAGGTACAAACACCGGGGAGCTGTTTTTT
size: -; V: TRBV2; D: -; J: TRBJ1-5; CDR3: CASSAGQPQHF; DNA: TGTGCCAGCAGTGCCGGTCAGCCCCAGCATTTT
size: few; V: TRBV5-1; D: -; J: TRBJ1-1; CDR3: CASSPTPNTEAFF; DNA: TGCGCCAGCAGCCCTACACCGAACACTGAAGCTTTCTTT
size: few; V: TRBV10-3; D: -; J: TRBJ2-7; CDR3: CAISESIGDHEQYF; DNA: TGTGCCATCAGTGAGTCGATAGGGGACCACGAGCAGTACTTC
size: few; V: TRBV4-2; D: -; J: TRBJ2-3; CDR3: CASSQDHAGGTDTQYF; DNA: TGTGCCAGCAGCCAAGATCATGCGGGTGGCACAGATACGCAGTATTTT
size: -; V: TRBV6-1; D: TRBD1; J: TRBJ1-4; CDR3: CASSLPGQGDEKLFF; DNA: TGTGCCAGCAGCCTTCCGGGACAGGGCGATGAAAAACTGTTTTTT
size: -; V: TRBV29-1; D: -; J: TRBJ1-2; CDR3: CSGAPLQDNYGYTF; DNA: TGCAGCGGTGCACCATTACAGGATAACTATGGCTACACCTTC
size: -; V: TRBV11-3; D: TRBD2; J: TRBJ2-3; CDR3: CASSPGWGGSTDTQYF; DNA: TGTGCCAGCAGCCCCGGATGGGGGGGAAGCACAGATACGCAGTATTTT
size: few; V: TRBV4-1; D: -; J: TRBJ2-7; CDR3: CASSQGQGRISYEQYF; DNA: TGCGCCAGCAGCCAGGGCCAGGGGCGAATCTCCTACGAGCAGTACTTC
size: few; V: TRBV28; D: -; J: TRBJ2-2; CDR3: CASSSDTRIGELFF; DNA: TGTGCCAGCAGTTCGGACACGAGGATCGGGGAGCTGTTTTTT
size: few; V: TRBV5-1; D: TRBD1; J: TRBJ1-4; CDR3: CASSAGQGDEKLFF; DNA: TGCGCCAGCAGCGCCGGACAGGGCGACGAAAAACTGTTTTTT
size: few; V: TRBV18; D: -; J: TRBJ1-4; CDR3: CASSQRWGEKLFF; DNA: TGTGCCAGCTCACAGCGCTGGGGGGAAAAACTGTTTTTT
size: few; V: TRBV5-1; D: TRBD2; J: TRBJ2-3; CDR3: CASSFGTSGSTDTQYF; DNA: TGCGCCAGCAGCTTCGGGACTAGCGGGAGCACAGATACGCAGTATTTT
size: once; V: TRBV11-3; D: TRBD2; J: TRBJ2-5; CDR3: CASSSGTSGSQETQYF; DNA: TGTGCCAGCAGCTCTGGGACTAGCGGGAGTCAAGAGACCCAGTACTTC
size: few; V: TRBV6-1; D: -; J: TRBJ1-4; CDR3: CASSTTGFNEKLFF; DNA: TGTGCCAGCAGCACTACAGGGTTTAATGAAAAACTGTTTTTT
size: -; V: TRBV7-9; D: TRBD1; J: TRBJ2-6; CDR3: CASRSPGQGSSGANVLTF; DNA: TGTGCCAGCAGATCACCGGGACAGGGAAGCTCTGGGGCCAACGTCCTGACTTTC
size: few; V: TRBV5-6; D: TRBD1; J: TRBJ1-2; CDR3: CASSRRTGGSYGYTF; DNA: TGTGCCAGCAGCCGCCGGACAGGGGGCTCCTATGGCTACACCTTC
size: -; V: TRBV6-5; D: TRBD1; J: TRBJ1-2; CDR3: CASSQTGTVYGYTF; DNA: TGTGCCAGCAGTCAGACCGGGACAGTCTATGGCTACACCTTC
size: -; V: TRBV30; D: -; J: TRBJ1-2; CDR3: CAWSSPFRVRGYTF; DNA: TGTGCCTGGAGTTCCCCGTTCAGGGTGAGGGGCTACACCTTC
size: few; V: TRBV7-2; D: -; J: TRBJ2-5; CDR3: CASSRHLETQYF; DNA: TGTGCCAGCAGTCGACATTTGGAGACCCAGTACTTC
size: -; V: TRBV7-2; D: -; J: TRBJ1-2; CDR3: CASSLASAVSPYGYTF; DNA: TGTGCCAGCAGCTTAGCATCGGCAGTTTCCCCCTATGGCTACACCTTC
size: -; V: TRBV15; D: TRBD2; J: TRBJ2-5; CDR3: CATSRDRTSDRETQYF; DNA: TGTGCCACCAGCAGAGATAGGACTAGCGATAGAGAGACCCAGTACTTC
size: few; V: TRBV4-1; D: -; J: TRBJ1-2; CDR3: CASSQDRSYGYTF; DNA: TGCGCCAGCAGCCAAGATAGGTCTTATGGCTACACCTTC
size: -; V: TRBV10-3; D: -; J: TRBJ2-7; CDR3: CAISGAYEQYF; DNA: TGTGCCATCAGTGGGGCATACGAGCAGTACTTC
size: few; V: TRBV4-2; D: -; J: TRBJ2-5; CDR3: CASSQDRRAEETQYF; DNA: TGTGCCAGCAGCCAAGATCGAAGGGCTGAAGAGACCCAGTACTTC
size: -; V: TRBV7-2; D: TRBD1; J: TRBJ2-5; CDR3: CASSPRTGEETQYF; DNA: TGTGCCAGCAGCCCGAGGACAGGGGAAGAGACCCAGTACTTC
size: -; V: TRBV5-1; D: -; J: TRBJ1-2; CDR3: CASSLSGPEDYGYTF; DNA: TGCGCCAGCAGCTTGTCAGGGCCGGAGGACTATGGCTACACCTTC
size: few; V: TRBV4-1; D: -; J: TRBJ2-3; CDR3: CASSSGLGSGTDTQYF; DNA: TGCGCCAGCAGCTCCGGACTGGGGTCCGGCACAGATACGCAGTATTTT
size: -; V: TRBV5-4; D: -; J: TRBJ1-1; CDR3: CASSFLNTEAFF; DNA: TGTGCCAGCAGCTTCTTGAACACTGAAGCTTTCTTT
size: few; V: TRBV29-1; D: -; J: TRBJ2-3; CDR3: CSVHSGGGGTDTQYF; DNA: TGCAGCGTCCATTCCGGGGGCGGGGGAACAGATACGCAGTATTTT
size: -; V: TRBV30; D: TRBD1; J: TRBJ2-5; CDR3: CAWRQGAMETQYF; DNA: TGTGCCTGGAGACAGGGGGCAATGGAGACCCAGTACTTC
size: few; V: TRBV7-2; D: -; J: TRBJ1-2; CDR3: CASRPSNNYGYTF; DNA: TGTGCCAGCAGACCCAGCAACAACTATGGCTACACCTTC
size: -; V: TRBV25-1; D: TRBD1; J: TRBJ2-2; CDR3: CASSDYPGTGGTGELFF; DNA: TGTGCCAGCAGTGATTATCCCGGGACAGGGGGGACCGGGGAGCTGTTTTTT
size: few; V: TRBV11-2; D: TRBD2; J: TRBJ2-3; CDR3: CASSSGVAGGRTDTQYF; DNA: TGTGCCAGCAGCTCGGGCGTAGCGGGGGGCCGCACAGATACGCAGTATTTT
size: -; V: TRBV25-1; D: TRBD2; J: TRBJ2-3; CDR3: CASGVVAGADTQYF; DNA: TGTGCCAGTGGGGTGGTAGCGGGGGCAGATACGCAGTATTTT
size: -; V: TRBV19; D: -; J: TRBJ1-2; CDR3: CASSSLRSTRSYGYTF; DNA: TGTGCCAGTAGCTCCCTACGAAGTACGAGAAGCTATGGCTACACCTTC